The 6 T cell receptor beta chains given below trace back to one sample, sequenced in a study of T cell responses to AZD1222 COVID-19 vaccine. The protocol was immunoSEQ multiplex PCR, while the TCRdb copy is restricted to in-frame clones and leaves out a portion. The sample has some 150,000 clones, 90% seen once; the top ten hold 1.6%. The sequencing used peripheral blood, collected on day 0 of AZD1222 vaccination. These receptor sequences come from an adult in good health.

The chain carries TRBV4-1 and TRBJ2-7; 13 nucleotides agree with TRBD2. Trimming removed 0 bases from V and 2 bases from J; junction bases left unmatched: 1. The length of the CDR3 is 16 residues. Looked up from germline, CDR1 is MGHRA and CDR2 is YSYEKL. The CDR3 sequence: CASSQDTSGRAYEQYF. The CDR3 bases are TGCGCCAGCAGCCAAGACACTAGCGGGAGGGCCTACGAGCAGTACTTC.

The chain carries TRBV6-5 and TRBJ1-2; possible D gene TRBD1, 5 bases. The V and J ends lost 2 bases and 4 bases respectively, with 8 bases between them. The germline gives CDR1 MNHEY, CDR2 SVGAGI. The CDR3 extends over 13 amino acids. The CDR3 DNA reads as TGTGCCAGCAGTTACGACAGAGCCTATGGCTACACCTTC. Residues: CASSYDRAYGYTF.

The chain has TRBV18 and TRBJ1-3; TRBD1 agrees at 10 bases. The V and J ends lost 0 bases and 2 bases, in that order; junction bases with no gene match: 4. CDR1 and CDR2 from the germline V gene are KGHSH and LQKENI. There are 17 residues in the CDR3. CDR3 loop: CASSPPRQGATGNTIYF. CDR3 coding DNA: TGTGCCAGCTCACCACCGAGACAGGGGGCGACTGGAAACACCATATATTTT.

This sequence joins TRBV3-1 (or the pseudogene TRBV3-2) and TRBJ1-3; no clear D gene. V lost 6 bases, J lost 1 base, and 10 bases lay in between. The germline gives CDR1 LGHDT, CDR2 YNNKEL (reference sequence). This CDR3 region has 14 residues. The CDR3 loop reads CASSPRQSGNTIYF. As DNA, the CDR3 is TGTGCCAGCAGTCCCCGACAATCTGGAAACACCATATATTTT.

The chain joins TRBV23-1 to TRBJ1-1, with D possibly matching TRBD1 (5 bases). TRBV23-1 is an ORF, with its function uncertain. The ends were cut back, 7 bases at V and 1 base at J, with 22 bases in the middle. The CDR3 runs to 17 residues. CDR3 sequence reads: CASTDPREGPQNTEAFF. The CDR3, as DNA: TGCGCCAGCACCGACCCAAGGGAGGGGCCCCAGAACACTGAAGCTTTCTTT.

This chain uses TRBV11-2 with TRBJ1-5; D unclear. Germline CDR1 SGHAT, CDR2 FQNNGV. The V end was cut by 0 bases, the J end by 4 bases, with 4 bases between. This CDR3 contains 13 residues. DNA of the CDR3: TGTGCCAGCAGCTTAGAACTAAATCAGCCCCAGCATTTT. It specifies CASSLELNQPQHF.